The clone carrying this TCR beta chain was observed many times. The target antigen is unknown. CDR3 size: 15 residues. In germline, CDR1 is SGHTA, CDR2 FQGNSA. V was cut by 4 bases and J by 3 bases, with 15 bases left in between. This entry belongs to a study of T cell repertoires in cytomegalovirus infection. Study-level results: There were HLA-C-restricted CMV-specific TCR beta clonotypes dominating the ex vivo response.

MiXCR was run by TCRdb on the reads, yielding one entry per CDR3 protein. This table holds over 300,000 distinct CDR3 sequences, more than 9% found once. This chain uses TRBV7-2 with TRBJ1-2; perhaps TRBD1 as D (6 bases). This clonotype originated in a human donor in good health (CMV status not recorded). Some clones in this sample may be carry-over from other donors' samples. The specimen was PBMCs. CDR3 loop: CASSSRRTADYGYTF. The CDR3 nucleotides read TGTGCCAGCAGCTCGAGAAGGACAGCCGACTATGGCTACACCTTC.